This TCR beta chain was captured by sequencing in a study of long-term antiretroviral therapy in people with HIV. With 5 bases clipped from V and 0 bases from J, the junction kept 7 bases outside the gene matches. Germline loops: CDR1 SEHNR, CDR2 FQNEAQ (reference sequence). CDR3 length: 16 amino acids. Study findings and constraints: Data on ART adherence, viral resistance or therapy changes were unavailable. Clones with expansion before ART led the repertoire at all time points. Although diversity increased after ART, it remained lower than in transplant donor controls.

Note on this clone: What it binds is unknown.

Sequencing used immunoSEQ v3.0 at survey level. Sequenced by immunoSEQ multiplex PCR; TCRdb stores in-frame clones only, minus some. The data contain about 21,000 clones, approximately 84% of them singletons. This TCR was recovered from a man between 18 and 29 years old with HIV. Sequenced material: unsorted PBMCs, taken 0.5 years after starting antiretroviral therapy. The chain couples TRBV7-9 to TRBJ1-3; TRBD1 matches 7 bases. The CDR3 here is CASSRWTGRSGNTIYF. For the CDR3, the DNA is TGTGCCAGCAGCCGCTGGACAGGACGCTCTGGAAACACCATATATTTT.